This T cell receptor beta chain was observed in a study of CD8 T cells in cerebrospinal fluid in Alzheimer's disease (dated by TCRdb to the early 2020s). As for the study more broadly: The study used two single-cell methods, plate-based nested PCR sequencing and droplet-based sequencing, to evaluate clonal expansion of CSF T cells. The droplet-based CSF comparison of patients and controls included 9 healthy controls (10,876 cells) and 9 patients with MCI or Alzheimer's disease (more than 10,000 cells). A total of roughly 24 samples were covered by the CSF gene-expression analysis, in which Parkinson's disease patients were included. The study tested whether clonally expanded T cells were present in cerebrospinal fluid from healthy elderly individuals and from patients with neurodegenerative disease.

Points the paper makes about the study in general: In patients with MCI or Alzheimer's disease, the biggest CSF clone accounted for a larger percentage of TCRs than in controls. When the data were pooled, most of the 6 Alzheimer's patients but only 1 of 10 healthy subjects had a highly expanded clone, defined as one making up at least 3% of TCRs. The overall clonality comparison included only samples with detectable clones (roughly eleven healthy, 5 MCI, 5 AD, 6 PD). The authors cautioned that detecting EBV-specific TCRs in CSF does not establish a causal link between EBV and Alzheimer's disease. The EBV-specific clones were neither the most highly expanded clones nor enriched among patients.

The CDR3 spans 14 residues, from the cysteine through the phenylalanine. DNA was not recorded. CDR1 and CDR2, looked up from the germline V gene, are LGHNA and YSLEER. The library was prepared using 10x single-cell sequencing. CSF cells were profiled with 10X Genomics single-cell V(D)J and 5' gene-expression libraries. An Illumina NextSeq550 was used to sequence the CSF single-cell TCR libraries. Processing in the source paper ran as follows. V(D)J reads were aligned to the vdj-GRCh38 alts ensemble 2.0.0 reference and processed with the Cell Ranger vdj pipeline. Cell barcodes sharing the same set of productive CDR3 nucleotide sequences were defined as clonotypes. To link clonality with transcriptional profiles, clonotype information was incorporated into Seurat v3.0 gene-expression metadata. Exclusion was applied to CSF cells with more than 1,800 genes, more than 7,500 UMIs or more than 10% mitochondrial reads. To identify TCRs with known antigen specificity, CDR3-beta sequences were compared against VDJdb. The network analysis of clone sharing was performed with the R package qgraph and was limited to TCRs that had complete alpha and beta chains. TCRdb reanalyzed the reads, keeping one entry per CDR3 protein sequence and omitting DNA. Clone size and V and J calls follow TCRdb, not the original study. This sample's clone table shows approximately 1,200 distinct CDR3 sequences. The leading ten clones occupy roughly 8.2% of the sample.

All participants were free of acute infectious disease and in good physical condition. Neurodegeneration in patients was confirmed using biomarkers including neurofilament, amyloid-beta and tau. A live/dead marker was used to sort live CSF cells for droplet-based sequencing. CSF was obtained by lumbar puncture, and immune cells were pelleted by centrifugation at 300g. CSF samples were inspected for red blood cells, and any blood-contaminated sample was excluded. CSF cells were cryopreserved in freezing medium, frozen overnight at -80 °C, and then stored in liquid nitrogen. Before analysis, CSF samples were kept in storage for less than seven months. Going by frequency, this clonotype is medium-sized (0.01 to 0.1%); no count is logged. What this receptor recognizes is not known.

The sequenced material came from cerebrospinal fluid. The chain employs TRBV4-3 and TRBJ1-3. This TCR was sampled from a human donor with Alzheimer's disease. This receptor carries the CDR3 CASSQMSSGNTIYF.